This TCR beta chain was sequenced during a study of blood T cell repertoires in COVID-19. About the research overall: Spain, Italy and the United States supplied samples that represented acute and convalescent COVID-19. The cDNA or gDNA used as material had been derived from T cells, B-cell-depleted T cells, or PBMCs.

Across about two dozen US areas, participants ranged in age from 18 to 89 years. Sequencing used immunoSEQ multiplex PCR; TCRdb keeps in-frame clones, though not all of them. The data hold about 280,000 clones, with under 95% observed a single time. The CDR3 consists of 15 residues. Trimming cost V 2 bases and J 2 bases, with 10 bases left between them. Germline V lookup: CDR1 PRHDT, CDR2 FYEKMQ (reference sequence). The chain employs TRBV13 and TRBJ1-3; possibly TRBD1 for D (5 bases). Sequenced material: PBMCs or T cells enriched from blood (not recorded which). This sequence was found in a man between 40 and 49 years old who had been exposed to COVID-19. Here the CDR3 reads CASSLSPGTGNTIYF. CDR3 coding DNA: TGTGCCAGCAGCTTATCGCCAGGGACTGGAAACACCATATATTTT. Variable domain in full (rest from reference TRBV13 and TRBJ1-3): AAGVIQSPRHLIKEKRETATLKCYPIPRHDTVYWYQQGPGQDPQFLISFYEKMQSDKGSIPDRFSAQQFSDYHSELNMSSLELGDSALYFCASSLSPGTGNTIYFGEGSWLTVV.